Listed here are 27 T cell receptor beta chains from one sample, sequenced in a study of OX40 agonist ivuxolimab in advanced cancers. The protocol was immunoSEQ multiplex PCR, while the TCRdb copy is restricted to in-frame clones and leaves out a portion. Seen here are under 95,000 clones, around nine tenths observed once, and the top ten hold 0.7% to 0.9%. The input for sequencing was CD4+ or CD8+ T cells sorted from blood, taken in a trial of the OX40 agonist ivuxolimab. Receptors originate from an adult with an advanced solid tumor such as melanoma, head and neck, liver or kidney cancer.

This clone was seen only a few times. The chain uses TRBV4-2 and TRBJ2-7; unclear D gene. CDR3 length: 11 amino acids. Germline V lookup: CDR1 LGHNA, CDR2 YNFKEQ. V was trimmed by 3 bases and J by 5 bases, leaving 5 bases between them. The CDR3 is CASSQDNEQYF. CDR3 DNA sequence: TGTGCCAGCAGCCAGGATAACGAGCAGTACTTC.

J is TRBJ2-3 and V is TRBV7-2; D possibly corresponds to TRBD2 (6 bases). The CDR3 has 14 amino acids. Looked up from germline, CDR1 is SGHTA and CDR2 is FQGNSA. Trimming left V 4 bases short and J 4 bases short, with 12 bases between. CDR3 sequence reads: CASSSGLSPDTQYF. The CDR3, as DNA: TGTGCCAGCAGCTCGGGACTTTCACCAGATACGCAGTATTTT. The full variable domain, its missing parts supplied by reference TRBV7-2 and TRBJ2-3, is GAGVSQSPSNKVTEKGKDVELRCDPISGHTALYWYRQSLGQGLEFLIYFQGNSAPDKSGLPSDRFSAERTGGSVSTLTIQRTQQEDSAVYLCASSSGLSPDTQYFGPGTRLTVL.

The rearrangement uses TRBV14 and TRBJ2-2, with D unclear. The CDR3 runs 15 residues. Germline CDR1 reads SGHDN; CDR2 reads FVKESK. V lost 4 bases to trimming and J lost 0 bases, with 9 bases between them. CDR3 sequence: CASSLDRPNTGELFF. The CDR3 nucleotides are TGTGCCAGCAGCCTAGACCGACCGAACACCGGGGAGCTGTTTTTT.

CDR3 coding DNA: TGTGCCAGTAGTAGCCCGAGGGACAGGGAGGGGCTGAGCTATGGCTACACCTTC. Translated: CASSSPRDREGLSYGYTF. The chain carries TRBV19 and TRBJ1-2; TRBD1 matches 9 bases. This CDR3 comprises 18 residues. Per the germline V gene, CDR1 is LNHDA and CDR2 is SQIVND (reference sequence). Losses at the gene ends were 4 bases for V and 4 bases for J; bases not matched to a gene: 16.

A single count supports this clone. The chain joins TRBV30 to TRBJ1-4; TRBD1 matches at 8 bases. Germline V lookup: CDR1 GTSNPN, CDR2 SVGIG (reference sequence). The CDR3 is 18 amino acids. Trimming at V came to 0 bases and at J to 5 bases, leaving 14 bases not matched to a gene. The CDR3 DNA reads as TGTGCCTGGAGTGTTAGGCCGGGACTCAGGGGGCTAAATGAAAAACTGTTTTTT. Translated: CAWSVRPGLRGLNEKLFF.

V is TRBV5-1 and J is TRBJ2-5; TRBD2 matches 7 bases. CDR1 is SGHRS, CDR2 YFSETQ, per germline. The CDR3 totals 16 residues. With V trimmed by 6 bases and J by 6 bases, 17 bases remained unmatched. DNA for the CDR3: TGCGCCAGCACAGACAAAGGGAGGGTAGTTAGGAAGACCCAGTACTTC. This gives the protein CASTDKGRVVRKTQYF.

This clone was seen a handful of times. The chain combines TRBV7-2 with TRBJ1-1, with D possibly matching TRBD1 (5 bases). CDR3 length: 15 residues. With 1 base removed from V and 5 bases from J, the gap between germline ends came to 14 bases. The V gene's germline CDR1 is SGHTA and CDR2 FQGNSA. CDR3 loop: CASSLDGGGETEAFF. The CDR3 coding sequence is TGTGCCAGCAGCTTAGATGGGGGTGGGGAGACTGAAGCTTTCTTT.

The genes are TRBV6-4 and TRBJ2-1, with D uncertain. This CDR3 has 14 residues. Deletions cut 2 bases from V and 0 bases from J, with 5 bases between. Germline values: CDR1 MRHNA, CDR2 SNTAGT. CDR3 protein: CASSDGSSYNEQFF. The CDR3 bases are TGTGCCAGCAGTGACGGCAGCTCCTACAATGAGCAGTTCTTC.

The V call is TRBV11-2, the J call TRBJ2-1, with a weak D call TRBD1 (5 bases). CDR1 and CDR2 (germline): SGHAT, FQNNGV. The CDR3 extends over 15 amino acids. Deletions cut 6 bases from V and 4 bases from J, with 16 bases between. The CDR3 coding sequence is TGTGCCAGCAGGAGAGACAGTACTCAATACAATGAGCAGTTCTTC. Its translation is CASRRDSTQYNEQFF.

The rearrangement joins TRBV28 to TRBJ1-2; a weak D match, TRBD1 (6 bases). The V end was cut by 5 bases, the J end by 3 bases, with 19 bases between. The germline V gene has CDR1 MDHEN and CDR2 SYDVKM. There are 16 residues in the CDR3. The CDR3 sequence: CASSPPPGGGDYGYTF. CDR3 DNA sequence: TGTGCCAGCAGTCCCCCACCCGGGGGGGGCGACTATGGCTACACCTTC.

The genes are TRBV7-3 and TRBJ2-5; the match to TRBD2 covers 8 bases. This CDR3 comprises 14 residues. Losses at the gene ends were 8 bases for V and 4 bases for J; bases not matched to a gene: 9. In germline, CDR1 is SGHTA, CDR2 FQGTGA. CDR3 protein: CASGGGRRGETQYF. The CDR3, as DNA: TGTGCCAGCGGGGGCGGGAGGAGGGGAGAGACCCAGTACTTC.

The chain's CDR3 is CASSRLGTSGRNEQYF. The CDR3, as DNA: TGCGCCAGCAGCCGACTCGGGACTAGCGGGAGAAACGAGCAGTACTTC. The chain carries TRBV4-1 and TRBJ2-7; 14 nucleotides match TRBD2. Germline V gene sequence: CDR1 MGHRA, CDR2 YSYEKL. The CDR3 is 16 amino acids. Trimming cost V 4 bases and J 5 bases; bases outside gene matches: 7.

The V call is TRBV19, the J call TRBJ2-1; D possibly corresponds to TRBD1 (5 bases). The CDR3 covers 13 residues. CDR1 is LNHDA and CDR2 is SQIVND in the germline V gene (reference sequence). V lost 7 bases and J lost 6, with 13 bases in between. CDR3 amino acids: CASTPRGRNEQFF. The CDR3 DNA follows: TGTGCCAGTACCCCAAGGGGTCGCAATGAGCAGTTCTTC.

In this sample, this clone turned up a few times. V gene TRBV15 combines with J gene TRBJ2-3; 10 bases align to TRBD2. This CDR3 comprises 17 residues. V trimming: 0 bases; J trimming: 6 bases; junction bases outside the gene matches: 9. Germline V gene sequence: CDR1 LNHNV, CDR2 YYDKDF (reference sequence). The CDR3 DNA is TGTGCCACCAGCAGAGATAAGGGGACTAGCGATGGGGATACGCAGTATTTT. This codes for CATSRDKGTSDGDTQYF.

This clone was observed a handful of times. CDR3 in amino acids: CASSLGRPGSSEQFF. The CDR3 region has the DNA TGTGCCAGCAGCTTAGGAAGACCCGGGAGCAGTGAGCAGTTCTTC. The chain recombines TRBV7-6 with TRBJ2-1; maybe TRBD2 (6 bases). The V end was cut by 1 base, the J end by 9 bases, with 16 bases between. Looked up from germline, CDR1 is SGHVS and CDR2 is FNYEAQ. The CDR3 contains 15 residues.

The V and J genes are TRBV7-2 and TRBJ1-2; TRBD1 matches at 8 bases. Per the germline V gene, CDR1 is SGHTA and CDR2 is FQGNSA. With 5 bases clipped from V and 4 bases from J, the junction kept 9 bases outside the gene matches. The CDR3 has 15 amino acids. CDR3 loop: CASSPTPDRVYGYTF. The CDR3 nucleotides are TGTGCCAGCAGCCCTACCCCGGACAGGGTCTATGGCTACACCTTC.

The chain employs TRBV5-4 and TRBJ2-7; D is undetermined. V dropped 4 bases and J dropped 4 bases, with 6 bases sitting between them. In germline, CDR1 is SGHNT, CDR2 YYREEE (reference sequence). The CDR3 length is 11 residues. CDR3 loop: CASSMGYEQYF. In DNA form, the CDR3 reads TGTGCCAGCAGCATGGGGTACGAGCAGTACTTC.

V is TRBV14 and J is TRBJ2-2, with a tentative D call TRBD1 (5 bases). This CDR3 has 16 residues. With 1 base removed from V and 5 bases from J, the gap between germline ends came to 14 bases. Germline lookup yields CDR1 SGHDN and CDR2 FVKESK. The CDR3 sequence is CASSQVYTGTTGELFF. CDR3 in DNA: TGTGCCAGCAGCCAAGTATATACAGGAACAACCGGGGAGCTGTTTTTT.

The chain combines TRBV29-1 with TRBJ1-3, with D possibly matching TRBD1 (5 bases). The germline gives CDR1 SQVTM, CDR2 ANQGSEA. This CDR3 is built from 14 residues. V lost 6 bases to trimming and J lost 2 bases, with 14 bases between them. The CDR3, as DNA: TGCAGCGTCGGCGAGGGGTCACCTGGAAACACCATATATTTT. It codes for CSVGEGSPGNTIYF.

V and J are TRBV7-2 and TRBJ2-5; 10 positions agree with TRBD1. The DNA end is a closer match to TRBJ2-7, so the J assignment may be wrong. There are 15 residues in the CDR3. Looked up from germline, CDR1 is SGHTA and CDR2 is FQGNSA. The CDR3 protein is CASSLGDRGTYEQYF. DNA for the CDR3: TGTGCCAGCAGCTTAGGGGACAGGGGAACCTACGAGCAGTACTTC.

This sequence joins TRBV6-1 and TRBJ1-3; 10 bases match TRBD1. V trimming: 7 bases; J trimming: 6 bases; junction bases outside the gene matches: 6. This CDR3 region has 14 residues. Germline CDR1 and CDR2: MNHNS and SASEGT. In DNA, the CDR3 is TGTGCCAGCATTGGGACAGGGGCTGTAAACACCATATATTTT. Translated: CASIGTGAVNTIYF.

The rearrangement uses TRBV6-5 and TRBJ1-6, with no clear D. In germline, CDR1 is MNHEY, CDR2 SVGAGI. V was shortened by 0 bases and J by 10 bases, with 4 bases between the two germline ends. This CDR3 has 12 residues. The CDR3 DNA reads as TGTGCCAGCAGTTACTCGGGGTCACCCCTCCACTTT. Encoded protein: CASSYSGSPLHF.

The gene calls are TRBV4-1 and TRBJ2-1, with 15 bases fitting TRBD2. J gave up 7 bases and V 4 bases, and 5 bases lay outside the gene matches. CDR1 is MGHRA and CDR2 is YSYEKL in the germline V gene. There are 16 residues in the CDR3. The CDR3 protein is CASSRTSGGAWNEQFF. The CDR3 DNA is TGCGCCAGCAGCCGGACTAGCGGGGGGGCATGGAATGAGCAGTTCTTC.

The rearrangement uses TRBV30 and TRBJ1-5; D not resolved. CDR3 size: 15 residues. Trimming shortened V by 3 bases and J by 0 bases, and 12 bases separated the two germline ends. Germline CDR1 and CDR2: GTSNPN and SVGIG (reference sequence). The chain's CDR3 is CAWREPYYSNQPQHF. CDR3 bases: TGTGCCTGGAGGGAACCCTATTATAGCAATCAGCCCCAGCATTTT.

The rearrangement joins TRBV10-1 to TRBJ2-3; D unresolved. The CDR3 runs to 12 residues. The germline V and J ends were trimmed by 6 bases and 0 bases, with 4 bases remaining between them. CDR1 is WNHNN and CDR2 is SYGVQD in the germline V gene (reference sequence). The CDR3 DNA follows: TGCGCCAGCAGCCCTAGCACAGATACGCAGTATTTT. Amino acids: CASSPSTDTQYF.

In the case of this clone: The same CDR3 can be traced to other DNA sequences in this sample. V and J are TRBV19 and TRBJ1-1; D remains unclear. CDR3 length: 14 residues. V lost 4 bases and J 6 bases, leaving 15 bases between the germline ends. From germline, CDR1 is LNHDA and CDR2 SQIVND (reference sequence). This CDR3 reads CASSREPSGSEAFF. CDR3 DNA: TGTGCCAGTAGTAGAGAGCCGAGTGGATCTGAAGCTTTCTTT.

The V and J genes are TRBV19 and TRBJ2-4, with D perhaps matching TRBD1 or TRBD2 (5 bases each). This CDR3 is built from 15 residues. Germline loops: CDR1 LNHDA, CDR2 SQIVND (reference sequence). V was trimmed by 2 bases and J by 6 bases, leaving 14 bases between them. Written as DNA, the CDR3 is TGTGCCAGTAGTATATTCCAGGGTCGGGGAAACATTCAGTACTTC. Translated: CASSIFQGRGNIQYF.